Presented here are 8 T cell receptor beta chains from one specimen sequenced in a study of T cell repertoires in aging, cancer and after chemotherapy. Multiplex touch-down PCR with TRB-A/B primers amplified rearranged V-D-J TRB sequences. One entry per CDR3 protein results from TCRdb running MiXCR on the multiplex PCR reads. This sample has fewer than 2,500 distinct CDR3 sequences, with about a quarter found just once. The template was genomic DNA from peripheral blood, not RNA. The sequencing sample was made of blood. The source of these receptors is a human donor with a solid tumor.

Within the sample, this clonotype is medium-sized. This chain uses TRBV12-3 or TRBV12-4 with TRBJ2-5; 8 bases match TRBD1. This CDR3 contains 13 residues. Trimming cost V 6 bases and J 3 bases; bases outside gene matches: 3. CDR3 DNA sequence: TGTGCCAGCAGCTCGGACAGGGAAGAGACCCAGTACTTC. Translating gives CASSSDREETQYF.

By frequency in the sample, this clonotype is large (0.1 to 1%). The V call is TRBV19, the J call TRBJ2-1; 10 bases line up with TRBD2. Germline V gene data show CDR1 as LNHDA and CDR2 as SQIVND (reference sequence). The CDR3 is made up of 15 amino acids. With V trimmed by 8 bases and J by 2 bases, 6 bases remained unmatched. DNA for the CDR3: TGTGCCAGTCGAGTAGCGGGGGGCCCCTACAATGAGCAGTTCTTC. This gives the protein CASRVAGGPYNEQFF.

This chain connects TRBV29-1 to TRBJ1-5; 8 bases align to TRBD1. The CDR3 spans 13 residues. J was trimmed by 5 bases and V by 6 bases; bases with no gene match: 6. The germline gives CDR1 SQVTM, CDR2 ANQGSEA. CDR3 nucleotides: TGCAGCGTAAATCAGGGGGCGGATCAGCCCCAGCATTTT. Translation gives CSVNQGADQPQHF.

The chain recombines TRBV25-1 with TRBJ1-5; D call uncertain. CDR3 length: 15 amino acids. Trimming stripped 1 base from V and 3 bases from J, with 10 bases between. Looked up from germline, CDR1 is MGHDK and CDR2 is SYGVNS. This CDR3 reads CASSEFGTDNQPQHF. As DNA, the CDR3 is TGTGCCAGCAGTGAATTTGGAACAGACAATCAGCCCCAGCATTTT.

The chain combines TRBV10-3 with TRBJ2-7; weak D call: TRBD2 (6 bases). Germline assignment: CDR1 ENHRY and CDR2 SYGVKD. The CDR3 loop spans 13 amino acids. V lost 9 bases and J 0 bases, leaving 12 bases between the germline ends. CDR3: CAISAGSSYEQYF. The CDR3 region has the DNA TGTGCCATTTCGGCGGGGAGCTCCTACGAGCAGTACTTC.

This clonotype is categorized as large. This chain joins TRBV27 and TRBJ2-7; 7 bases agree with TRBD1. The CDR3 has 14 residues. Per the germline V gene, CDR1 is MNHEY and CDR2 is SMNVEV (reference sequence). V was pared by 5 bases and J by 7 bases, with 11 bases of the junction left unmatched. The CDR3 sequence is CASSQQGSVGEQYF. CDR3 DNA: TGTGCCAGCAGTCAACAGGGGTCGGTTGGGGAGCAGTACTTC.

In its sample, this clonotype ranks as medium-sized. The rearrangement links TRBV5-4 to TRBJ2-7, with 13 bases matching TRBD2. Losses at the gene ends were 4 bases for V and 3 bases for J; bases not matched to a gene: 7. This CDR3 contains 16 residues. Germline CDR1 is SGHNT and CDR2 is YYREEE (reference sequence). CDR3 sequence reads: CASSAGLAGDLYEQYF. CDR3 sequence (DNA): TGTGCCAGCAGCGCCGGACTAGCGGGGGACCTCTACGAGCAGTACTTC. Complete variable domain (other parts from reference TRBV5-4 and TRBJ2-7): ETGVTQSPTHLIKTRGQQVTLRCSSQSGHNTVSWYQQALGQGPQFIFQYYREEENGRGNFPPRFSGLQFPNYSSELNVNALELDDSALYLCASSAGLAGDLYEQYFGPGTRLTVT.

As to this clonotype: Because the CDR3 is missing its conserved closing phenylalanine or tryptophan, this is likely a read error. The chain carries TRBV6-5 and TRBJ1-1; D ambiguous. The V end was cut by 4 bases, the J end by 8 bases, with 8 bases between. The CDR3 contains 11 residues. Germline CDR1 and CDR2: MNHEY and SVGAGI. The CDR3 is CASSFGREAFS. CDR3 nucleotides: TGTGCCAGCAGTTTCGGACGCGAAGCTTTCTCT.